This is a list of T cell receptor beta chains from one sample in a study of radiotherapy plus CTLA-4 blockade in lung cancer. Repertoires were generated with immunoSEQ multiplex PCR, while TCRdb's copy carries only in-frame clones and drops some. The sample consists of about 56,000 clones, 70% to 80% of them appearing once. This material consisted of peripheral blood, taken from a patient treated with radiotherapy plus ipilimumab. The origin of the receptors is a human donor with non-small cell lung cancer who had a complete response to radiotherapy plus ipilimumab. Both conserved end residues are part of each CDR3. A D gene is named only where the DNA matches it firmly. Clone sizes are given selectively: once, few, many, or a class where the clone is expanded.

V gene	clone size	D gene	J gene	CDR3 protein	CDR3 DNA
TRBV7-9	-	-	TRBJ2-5	CASSLRSVQIKETQYF	TGTGCCAGCAGCTTAAGATCAGTGCAGATTAAAGAGACCCAGTACTTC
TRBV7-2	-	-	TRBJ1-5	CASSTTWGSQPQHF	TGTGCCAGCAGCACGACGTGGGGCAGTCAGCCCCAGCATTTT
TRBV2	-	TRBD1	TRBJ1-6	CASSSGQGNNSPLHF	TGTGCCAGCAGTAGTGGACAGGGAAATAATTCACCCCTCCACTTT
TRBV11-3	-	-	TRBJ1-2	CASSNTDYGYTF	TGTGCCAGCAGCAACACAGATTATGGCTACACCTTC
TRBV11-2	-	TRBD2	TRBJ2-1	CASSSRLAEYNEQFF	TGTGCCAGCAGCTCCCGACTAGCGGAGTACAATGAGCAGTTCTTC
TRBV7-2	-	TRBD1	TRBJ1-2	CASSPYRQGAGYTF	TGTGCCAGCAGCCCGTACCGACAGGGTGCGGGCTACACCTTC
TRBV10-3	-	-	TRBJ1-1	CAISEERKNTEAFF	TGTGCCATCAGTGAGGAGCGGAAGAACACTGAAGCTTTCTTT
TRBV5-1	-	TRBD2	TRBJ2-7	CASSWIAGDYEQYF	TGCGCCAGCAGCTGGATAGCGGGGGACTACGAGCAGTACTTC
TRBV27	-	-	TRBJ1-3	CASSLGGFGNTIYF	TGTGCCAGCAGTTTAGGGGGGTTTGGAAACACCATATATTTT
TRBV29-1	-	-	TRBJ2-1	CSGRGDSYNEQFF	TGCAGCGGGCGGGGAGATTCCTACAATGAGCAGTTCTTC
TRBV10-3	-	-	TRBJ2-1	CAISDRSGDNEQFF	TGTGCCATCAGTGACCGAAGTGGAGACAATGAGCAGTTCTTC
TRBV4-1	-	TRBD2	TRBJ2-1	CASSHLGTSGHNEQFF	TGCGCCAGCAGCCACCTCGGGACTAGCGGCCACAATGAGCAGTTCTTC
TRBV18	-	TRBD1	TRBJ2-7	CASSDRGLSYEQYF	TGTGCCAGCTCCGACAGGGGGCTTTCCTACGAGCAGTACTTC
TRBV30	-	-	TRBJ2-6	CAWSVELTLAYSGANVLTF	TGTGCCTGGAGTGTGGAACTGACCTTAGCCTACTCTGGGGCCAACGTCCTGACTTTC
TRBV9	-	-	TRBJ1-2	CASSATGTSGGYTF	TGTGCCAGCAGCGCCACCGGGACTTCAGGAGGCTACACCTTC
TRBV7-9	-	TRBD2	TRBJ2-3	CASPPKAGVVDTQYF	TGTGCCAGCCCCCCTAAGGCGGGAGTTGTAGATACGCAGTATTTT
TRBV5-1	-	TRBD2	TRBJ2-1	CASSSLAGAGNEQFF	TGCGCCAGCAGCTCATTAGCGGGGGCCGGGAATGAGCAGTTCTTC
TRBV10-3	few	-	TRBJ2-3	CAISELIGGADTQYF	TGTGCCATCAGTGAGTTAATAGGGGGGGCAGATACGCAGTATTTT
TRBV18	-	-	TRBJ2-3	CASSPGTGTDTQYF	TGTGCCAGCTCACCAGGGACTGGCACAGATACGCAGTATTTT
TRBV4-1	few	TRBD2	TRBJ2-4	CASSLSTSGRTYIQYF	TGCGCCAGCAGCCTCTCGACTAGCGGGAGAACTTACATTCAGTACTTC
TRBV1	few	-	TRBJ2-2	CTSSHRDRDYTGELFF	TGCACCAGCAGCCACCGAGACAGAGACTACACCGGGGAGCTGTTTTTT
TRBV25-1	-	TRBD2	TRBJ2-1	CASSARGGRSINEQFF	TGTGCCAGCAGTGCCCGCGGGGGACGTTCTATCAATGAGCAGTTCTTC
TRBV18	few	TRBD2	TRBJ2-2	CASSPTLGGFSTGELFF	TGTGCCAGCTCACCAACGCTCGGGGGGTTCAGCACCGGGGAGCTGTTTTTT
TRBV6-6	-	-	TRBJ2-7	CASSYSVAGQTYEQYF	TGTGCCAGCAGTTACTCGGTTGCGGGACAGACCTACGAGCAGTACTTC
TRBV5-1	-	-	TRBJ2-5	CASSLSQETQYF	TGCGCCAGCAGCTTGTCACAAGAGACCCAGTACTTC
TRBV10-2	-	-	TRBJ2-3	CASSEATLTDTQYF	TGCGCCAGCAGTGAGGCTACCCTCACAGATACGCAGTATTTT
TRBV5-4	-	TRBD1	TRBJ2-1	CASSNLRTGRSSYNEQFF	TGTGCCAGCAGCAACCTACGGACAGGGAGAAGCTCCTACAATGAGCAGTTCTTC
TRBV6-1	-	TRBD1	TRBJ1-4	CASHRGAEKLFF	TGTGCCAGCCACAGGGGCGCTGAAAAACTGTTTTTT
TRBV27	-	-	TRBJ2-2	CASTLTGNTGELFF	TGTGCCAGCACCCTGACAGGAAACACCGGGGAGCTGTTTTTT
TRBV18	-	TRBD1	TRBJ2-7	CASSPRGTGGSNEQYF	TGTGCCAGCTCACCACGAGGGACAGGGGGGTCCAACGAGCAGTACTTC
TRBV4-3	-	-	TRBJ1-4	CASSQFRATNEKLFF	TGCGCCAGCAGCCAATTCCGCGCAACTAATGAAAAACTGTTTTTT
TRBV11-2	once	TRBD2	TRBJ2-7	CASSGRVGVSYEQYF	TGTGCCAGCAGTGGGAGGGTGGGGGTCTCCTACGAGCAGTACTTC
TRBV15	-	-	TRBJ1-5	CATSRSRQTPNQPQHF	TGTGCCACCAGCAGATCTCGACAGACACCCAATCAGCCCCAGCATTTT
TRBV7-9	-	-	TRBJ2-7	CASSTQAYEQYF	TGTGCCAGCAGCACACAAGCCTACGAGCAGTACTTC
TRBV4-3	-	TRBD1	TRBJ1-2	CASSRGTGDGYGYTF	TGCGCCAGCAGCCGCGGGACAGGGGATGGCTATGGCTACACCTTC
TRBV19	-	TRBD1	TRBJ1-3	CASSPGQPGNTIYF	TGTGCCAGTAGTCCGGGACAGCCTGGAAACACCATATATTTT
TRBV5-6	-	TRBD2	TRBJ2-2	CASSLAGLAANTGELFF	TGTGCCAGCAGCTTGGCAGGACTAGCGGCGAACACCGGGGAGCTGTTTTTT
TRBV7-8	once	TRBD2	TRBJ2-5	CASSFAGGLRTQYF	TGTGCCAGCAGCTTCGCGGGGGGGCTTAGGACCCAGTACTTC
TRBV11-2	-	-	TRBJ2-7	CASSLGRGYEQYF	TGTGCCAGCAGCTTAGGCAGGGGATACGAGCAGTACTTC
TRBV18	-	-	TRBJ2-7	CASSPGGAGREQYF	TGTGCCAGCTCACCAGGAGGGGCTGGGAGAGAGCAGTACTTC
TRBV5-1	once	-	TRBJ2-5	CASSASQETQYF	TGCGCCAGCTCCGCGTCTCAAGAGACCCAGTACTTC
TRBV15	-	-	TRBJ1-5	CATSRFGGGNQPQHF	TGTGCCACCAGCAGGTTCGGGGGTGGCAATCAGCCCCAGCATTTT
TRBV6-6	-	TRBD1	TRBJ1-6	CATKQGQGSPLHF	TGTGCCACAAAGCAGGGACAGGGATCACCCCTCCACTTT
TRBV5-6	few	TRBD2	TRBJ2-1	CASSFASGDYNEQFF	TGTGCCAGCAGCTTCGCTAGCGGGGATTACAATGAGCAGTTCTTC
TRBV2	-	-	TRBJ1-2	CASTEGRRGRKYGYTF	TGTGCCAGCACCGAGGGGAGGAGGGGACGGAAGTATGGCTACACCTTC
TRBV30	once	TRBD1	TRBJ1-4	CAWSVRGTVNEKLFF	TGTGCCTGGAGTGTAAGGGGGACAGTAAATGAAAAACTGTTTTTT
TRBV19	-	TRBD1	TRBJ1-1	CASSITGVNTEAFF	TGTGCCAGTAGTATAACAGGGGTGAACACTGAAGCTTTCTTT
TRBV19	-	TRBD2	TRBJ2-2	CASSRVAGFNTGELFF	TGTGCCAGTAGTAGGGTAGCGGGGTTTAACACCGGGGAGCTGTTTTTT
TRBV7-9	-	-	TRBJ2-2	CASSSGSNTGELFF	TGTGCCAGCAGCTCGGGATCTAACACCGGGGAGCTGTTTTTT
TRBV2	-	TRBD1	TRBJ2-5	CASGGTEETQYF	TGTGCCAGCGGTGGGACAGAAGAGACCCAGTACTTC
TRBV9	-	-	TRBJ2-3	CASSEGGWRARDTQYF	TGTGCCAGCAGCGAGGGTGGGTGGCGGGCTAGAGATACGCAGTATTTT
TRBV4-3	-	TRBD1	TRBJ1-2	CASSSHDRANYGYTF	TGCGCCAGCAGCTCCCATGACAGGGCTAACTATGGCTACACCTTC
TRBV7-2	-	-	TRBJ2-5	CASTSGVRETQYF	TGTGCCAGCACCTCGGGGGTTCGAGAGACCCAGTACTTC
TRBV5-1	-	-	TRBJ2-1	CASSLNFQGGAYNEQFF	TGCGCCAGCAGCTTGAATTTTCAGGGGGGCGCCTACAATGAGCAGTTCTTC
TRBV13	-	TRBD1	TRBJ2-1	CASSYRTGDPSGEQFF	TGTGCCAGCAGCTACCGGACAGGGGACCCGTCCGGTGAGCAGTTCTTC
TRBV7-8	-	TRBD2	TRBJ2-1	CASTLRLLAGAYNEQFF	TGTGCCAGCACCCTAAGGTTGCTAGCGGGGGCCTACAATGAGCAGTTCTTC
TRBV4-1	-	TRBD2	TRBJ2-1	CASSLLAGGSYNEQFF	TGCGCCAGCAGCCTTCTAGCGGGAGGGTCCTACAATGAGCAGTTCTTC